What follows are 28 T cell receptor beta chains derived from one specimen sequenced in a study of shared clonotypes between healthy human individuals. TCRdb's table, derived via immunoSEQ multiplex PCR, lists solely in-frame clones and lacks some. Here the sample spans some 470,000 clones, 76% being singletons. The source material was PBMCs. These receptors originate from a woman between 40 and 50 years old in good health. Some clones in this sample may be carry-over from other donors' samples.

This clone was seen only once. The V and J genes are TRBV6-1 and TRBJ2-7, with 10 bases fitting TRBD1. Germline lookup yields CDR1 MNHNS and CDR2 SASEGT. J gave up 5 bases and V 10 bases, and 11 bases lay outside the gene matches. The CDR3 is 14 amino acids. This CDR3 is CAISYRDRGDEQYF. In DNA form, the CDR3 reads TGTGCCATCAGCTACCGGGACAGGGGAGACGAGCAGTACTTC.

The chain links TRBV29-1 to TRBJ2-1, with 9 bases identical to TRBD1. Germline lookup yields CDR1 SQVTM and CDR2 ANQGSEA. Trimming at V came to 1 base and at J to 6 bases, leaving 7 bases not matched to a gene. This CDR3 is 15 amino acids long. The CDR3, as DNA: TGCAGCGTTGAAGCTTTTAAGACAGGGGGCAATGAGCAGTTCTTC. Amino acid sequence: CSVEAFKTGGNEQFF.

The chain joins TRBV10-3 to TRBJ2-7; D perhaps matches TRBD2 (5 bases). The ends were cut back, 10 bases at V and 2 bases at J, with 15 bases in the middle. The germline V gene has CDR1 ENHRY and CDR2 SYGVKD. The CDR3 sequence is 13 residues long. CDR3 bases: TGTGCCAGTGCGGAGGACCCGACCTACGAGCAGTACTTC. This translates into CASAEDPTYEQYF.

V gene TRBV20-1 combines with J gene TRBJ2-1; D unclear. The CDR3 extends over 10 amino acids. Germline lookup yields CDR1 DFQATT and CDR2 SNEGSKA (reference sequence). V was shortened by 5 bases and J by 9 bases, with 8 bases between the two germline ends. CDR3 bases: TGCAGTGCTGGAAGCATTGAGCAGTTCTTC. It translates to CSAGSIEQFF.

In its sample, this clone was seen many times. The chain has TRBV19 and TRBJ2-1, with 7 bases lining up with TRBD2. This CDR3 region has 16 residues. Unmatched junction bases numbered 10, after V lost 3 bases and J lost 5 bases. The germline V gene encodes CDR1 LNHDA and CDR2 SQIVND (reference sequence). The CDR3 protein is CASSMGRALSNNEQFF. The CDR3 DNA reads as TGTGCCAGTAGTATGGGGAGGGCCCTCTCGAACAATGAGCAGTTCTTC.

The chain recombines TRBV6-6 with TRBJ2-7; maybe TRBD2 (6 bases). The CDR3 sequence is 12 residues long. Deletions cut 6 bases from V and 2 bases from J, with 8 bases between. Germline V gene lookup returns CDR1 MNHNY and CDR2 SVGAGI (reference sequence). CDR3 nucleotide sequence: TGTGCCAGCAGGGCGGGGCCCTACGAGCAGTACTTC. This gives the protein CASRAGPYEQYF.

The genes are TRBV7-2 and TRBJ2-7; 8 nucleotides line up with TRBD2. Germline V gene data show CDR1 as SGHTA and CDR2 as FQGNSA. This CDR3 contains 15 residues. Unmatched junction bases numbered 10, after V lost 5 bases and J lost 4 bases. The CDR3 protein is CASSLGAGGQYEQYF. CDR3 nucleotide sequence: TGTGCCAGCAGCCTGGGGGCGGGAGGCCAATACGAGCAGTACTTC. Full variable domain (rest looked up from reference TRBV7-2 and TRBJ2-7): GAGVSQSPSNKVTEKGKDVELRCDPISGHTALYWYRQSLGQGLEFLIYFQGNSAPDKSGLPSDRFSAERTGGSVSTLTIQRTQQEDSAVYLCASSLGAGGQYEQYFGPGTRLTVT.

CDR3 loop: CASSLDPSGVREQYF. The CDR3 DNA sequence: TGCGCCAGCAGCTTGGACCCTTCGGGGGTAAGGGAGCAGTACTTC. V gene TRBV5-1 combines with J gene TRBJ2-7, with D possibly TRBD2 on 6 matching bases. Germline CDR1 is SGHRS and CDR2 is YFSETQ. CDR3 length: 15 residues. The ends were cut back, 0 bases at V and 7 bases at J, with 17 bases in the middle. Full variable domain (rest looked up from reference TRBV5-1 and TRBJ2-7): KAGVTQTPRYLIKTRGQQVTLSCSPISGHRSVSWYQQTPGQGLQFLFEYFSETQRNKGNFPGRFSGRQFSNSRSEMNVSTLELGDSALYLCASSLDPSGVREQYFGPGTRLTVT.

V and J are TRBV23-1 and TRBJ2-7; D is unresolved. Being an ORF, TRBV23-1 has a function that is uncertain. There are 10 residues in the CDR3. Trimming took off 8 bases at V and 5 bases at J, with 7 bases between the two ends. CDR3 DNA: TGCGCCAGCTATCCGGACGAGCAGTACTTC. This encodes CASYPDEQYF.

The chain joins TRBV5-1 to TRBJ2-1; no definite D call. Germline-derived CDR1 and CDR2 are SGHRS and YFSETQ. The ends were cut back, 0 bases at V and 10 bases at J, with 20 bases in the middle. The CDR3 contains 16 residues. The CDR3 region is CASSLDNRGMGFEQFF. The CDR3 DNA sequence: TGCGCCAGCAGCTTGGACAACCGAGGAATGGGCTTCGAGCAGTTCTTC.

The chain carries TRBV30 and TRBJ1-6, with 8 bases that match TRBD1. From germline, CDR1 is GTSNPN and CDR2 SVGIG (reference sequence). The CDR3 length is 16 residues. After removal of 5 bases from V and 7 bases from J, the junction contained 13 bases not matched to a gene. CDR3 in DNA: TGTGCCTGGTGGACAGGGAGTAGGGTGGCAAATTCACCCCTCCACTTT. It encodes CAWWTGSRVANSPLHF.

This clone is a singleton in its sample. Other DNA sequences in this sample translate to the same CDR3. The chain is built from TRBV7-9 and TRBJ2-1; D unresolved. Germline lookup yields CDR1 SEHNR and CDR2 FQNEAQ (reference sequence). The CDR3 is 13 residues long. Trimming left V 2 bases short and J 4 bases short, with 6 bases between. The CDR3 coding sequence is TGTGCCAGCAGCTTATTGGGTTACAATGAGCAGTTCTTC. Amino acid sequence: CASSLLGYNEQFF.

This clone has only one observation. The J gene is TRBJ2-7, the V gene TRBV18; 9 nucleotides line up with TRBD2. V was pared by 2 bases and J by 4 bases, with 6 bases of the junction left unmatched. The CDR3 consists of 15 residues. Germline CDR1 KGHSH, CDR2 LQKENI. In nucleotides, the CDR3 is TGTGCCAGCTCACCATCCGGGACTAGCCAGTACGAGCAGTACTTC. Translation gives CASSPSGTSQYEQYF.

V is TRBV27 and J is TRBJ2-1; 10 bases are shared with TRBD2. The CDR3 has 15 amino acids. CDR1 is MNHEY, CDR2 SMNVEV, per germline (reference sequence). V shed 2 bases and J 4 bases; nucleotides not matched to a gene: 2. The CDR3 DNA is TGTGCCAGCAGTTTACTAGCGGGAGATTACAATGAGCAGTTCTTC. Amino acids: CASSLLAGDYNEQFF.

This chain connects TRBV6-1 to TRBJ1-2, with 8 bases fitting TRBD1. V shed 7 bases and J 9 bases; nucleotides not matched to a gene: 10. Germline V lookup: CDR1 MNHNS, CDR2 SASEGT. CDR3 length: 13 amino acids. This chain's CDR3 is CASKYQGAQRYTF. As DNA, the CDR3 is TGTGCCAGCAAATATCAGGGGGCGCAGCGCTACACCTTC.

This clone was counted only a few times. The gene calls are TRBV19 and TRBJ1-4; 7 bases align to TRBD1. Germline V gene sequence: CDR1 LNHDA, CDR2 SQIVND (reference sequence). Trimming cost V 7 bases and J 4 bases; bases outside gene matches: 6. The CDR3 has 14 residues. The CDR3 here is CASMGQQDNEKLFF. The CDR3 coding sequence is TGTGCCAGTATGGGACAGCAAGATAATGAAAAACTGTTTTTT.

Comment on this clone: A far larger clone lies a single base away; this is likely a read error. J is TRBJ2-3 and V is TRBV28; D is unclear. The CDR3 runs 15 residues. CDR1 is MDHEN and CDR2 is SYDVKM in the germline V gene. The germline V and J ends were trimmed by 3 bases and 11 bases, with 21 bases remaining between them. CDR3 sequence: CASSFTAQVRNMQYF. The CDR3 DNA follows: TGTGCCAGCAGTTTTACGGCCCAAGTCCGCAATATGCAGTATTTT.

The J gene is TRBJ1-2, the V gene TRBV7-2, with 12 positions matching TRBD1. The CDR3 contains 15 residues. Germline CDR1 reads SGHTA; CDR2 reads FQGNSA. J was trimmed by 8 bases and V by 5 bases; bases with no gene match: 9. The CDR3 is CASSPRGDRGLGYTF. The CDR3 nucleotides read TGTGCCAGCAGCCCTAGGGGGGACAGGGGGCTCGGCTACACCTTC.

The V and J genes are TRBV28 and TRBJ1-2, with D possibly matching TRBD1 (6 bases). Trimming cost V 3 bases and J 4 bases, with 12 bases left between them. Germline V gene sequence: CDR1 MDHEN, CDR2 SYDVKM. CDR3 length: 14 amino acids. CDR3 residues: CASSLAWGAYGYTF. The CDR3 DNA reads TGTGCCAGCAGTTTGGCTTGGGGGGCCTATGGCTACACCTTC.

Concerning this clone itself: This sample includes further DNA sequences coding for the same CDR3. This chain uses TRBV27 with TRBJ2-5, with 7 bases matching TRBD1. V lost 7 bases to trimming and J lost 4 bases; unmatched junction nucleotides: 3. The length of the CDR3 is 12 residues. CDR1 is MNHEY and CDR2 is SMNVEV in the germline V gene (reference sequence). CDR3 coding DNA: TGTGCCAGCAAAGGGGGCCGAGAGACCCAGTACTTC. Translated: CASKGGRETQYF.

A single count supports this clone. The chain is built from TRBV15 and TRBJ2-1; 12 bases are a match to TRBD1. The CDR3 runs to 17 residues. With V trimmed by 1 base and J by 8 bases, 9 bases remained unmatched. The germline V gene has CDR1 LNHNV and CDR2 YYDKDF (reference sequence). The CDR3 coding sequence is TGTGCCACCAGCAGAGGGCGGCGGGACAGGGGGCGGGATGAGCAGTTCTTC. As protein: CATSRGRRDRGRDEQFF. The full variable domain, its missing parts supplied by reference TRBV15 and TRBJ2-1, is DAMVIQNPRYQVTQFGKPVTLSCSQTLNHNVMYWYQQKSSQAPKLLFHYYDKDFNNEADTPDNFQSRRPNTSFCFLDIRSPGLGDTAMYLCATSRGRRDRGRDEQFFGPGTRLTVL.

The V call is TRBV2, the J call TRBJ1-1; possibly TRBD1 for D (6 bases). Between the trimmed V and J ends, which lost 6 bases and 1 base, there was a span of 15 bases. The CDR3 is made up of 15 amino acids. CDR1 is SNHLY, CDR2 FYNNEI, per germline. CDR3 in DNA: TGTGCCAGCAGCAAAAGGGGGGGACCGAACACTGAAGCTTTCTTT. This sequence encodes CASSKRGGPNTEAFF.

This clone was seen a few times. Other DNA sequences in this specimen translate into the identical CDR3. The rearrangement joins TRBV9 to TRBJ2-7, with D tentatively TRBD1 (5 bases). This CDR3 is 14 amino acids long. Germline CDR1 and CDR2: SGDLS and YYNGEE. V was trimmed by 0 bases and J by 3 bases, leaving 10 bases between them. The DNA for the CDR3 is TGTGCCAGCAGCGTAGGGGCCCAGGGCTACGAGCAGTACTTC. Amino acids: CASSVGAQGYEQYF.

This clone was observed a few times. The chain combines TRBV5-4 with TRBJ1-1; 8 bases fit TRBD1. The length of the CDR3 is 17 residues. V lost 2 bases to trimming and J lost 3 bases; unmatched junction nucleotides: 12. Per germline, CDR1 SGHNT and CDR2 YYREEE (reference sequence). For the CDR3, the DNA is TGTGCCAGCAGCTTCCCGAGGACAGGGCCCGGGGACACTGAAGCTTTCTTT. Protein: CASSFPRTGPGDTEAFF. The full variable domain, in which reference TRBV5-4 and TRBJ1-1 provide the parts outside the CDR3, is ETGVTQSPTHLIKTRGQQVTLRCSSQSGHNTVSWYQQALGQGPQFIFQYYREEENGRGNFPPRFSGLQFPNYSSELNVNALELDDSALYLCASSFPRTGPGDTEAFFGQGTRLTVV.

The chain employs TRBV16 and TRBJ1-2, with a possible D match to TRBD1 (6 bases). Trimming removed 2 bases at V and 4 bases at J, with 11 bases between. Germline V CDR1 and CDR2: KGHSY, FQNENV. CDR3 size: 14 residues. DNA for the CDR3: TGTGCCAGCAGCCAAGGACAGAAGCCCTATGGCTACACCTTC. Its protein product is CASSQGQKPYGYTF.

This chain uses TRBV6-1 with TRBJ2-7; TRBD1 matches 9 bases. The CDR3 sequence is 14 residues long. CDR1 is MNHNS, CDR2 SASEGT, per germline. V lost 5 bases and J lost 4; bases outside the gene matches: 6. The CDR3 region is CASSTTGGGYEQYF. CDR3 DNA: TGTGCCAGCAGTACCACAGGGGGCGGGTACGAGCAGTACTTC.

The V gene is TRBV9, the J gene TRBJ2-2, with 14 bases matching TRBD2. This CDR3 has 16 residues. The junction had 4 bases not matched to a gene; V was cut back by 3 bases and J by 6 bases. Germline V gene lookup returns CDR1 SGDLS and CDR2 YYNGEE. The CDR3 DNA follows: TGTGCCAGCAGCGCGGGACTAGCGGGAGCAGCCGGGGAGCTGTTTTTT. The encoded protein is CASSAGLAGAAGELFF.

The chain joins TRBV6-5 to TRBJ2-7; a possible D gene is TRBD1 (5 bases). Germline V CDR1 and CDR2: MNHEY, SVGAGI. Trimming removed 6 bases from V and 0 bases from J, with 9 bases in between. There are 13 residues in the CDR3. The CDR3 is CASSLGVSYEQYF. CDR3 nucleotide sequence: TGTGCCAGCAGCTTAGGGGTCTCCTACGAGCAGTACTTC.